The sequence of this TCR beta chain was determined in a study of blood T cell repertoires in COVID-19. At the level of the study: Samples came from the United States, Italy and Spain, spanning acute and convalescent COVID-19.

Original methodology: Reference gene primer amplification gave estimated nucleated cell counts. Here immunoSEQ multiplex PCR was the method, and the copy in TCRdb shows in-frame clones only, minus some. V, J and clone size are those of that table, while D and trimming were read from the DNA. Counted here are hundreds of thousands of clones, more than 65% occurring once; the ten biggest clones make up roughly 7.9%. The CDR3 consists of 13 residues. The germline gives CDR1 LGHNA, CDR2 YNFKEQ. Between the trimmed V and J ends, which lost 4 bases and 3 bases, there was a span of 9 bases. The chain recombines TRBV4-2 with TRBJ1-1, with unresolved D. The sequence derives from a woman at least 80 years old with acute or convalescent COVID-19. The sample consisted of peripheral blood. Written as DNA, the CDR3 is TGTGCCAGCAGCCGTCCGGAGTACACTGAAGCTTTCTTT. Encoded protein: CASSRPEYTEAFF.